This T cell receptor beta chain came from a study of TIL therapy for anti-PD-1-resistant metastatic lung cancer. Study as a whole: Half of patients were current or former smokers.

Germline CDR1 MDHEN, CDR2 SYDVKM. Germline trimming cut 6 bases from V and 9 bases from J; bases unmatched to any gene: 8. This CDR3 comprises 13 residues. The time point denotes: pre-treatment sample, taken before nivolumab and TIL therapy. The immunoSEQ assay was v3. Clones were sequenced by immunoSEQ multiplex PCR, and TCRdb holds only the in-frame ones, with some missing. The sample includes tens of thousands of clones, about two thirds of them seen just once. This chain joins TRBV28 and TRBJ2-1, with 7 bases matching TRBD2. Specimen: blood, collected at baseline. The clonotype originates from a person aged 25 to 80 with non-small cell lung cancer. The DNA for the CDR3 is TGTGCCAGCAGGCGGACTAGGATCAGTGAGCAGTTCTTC. It codes for CASRRTRISEQFF.